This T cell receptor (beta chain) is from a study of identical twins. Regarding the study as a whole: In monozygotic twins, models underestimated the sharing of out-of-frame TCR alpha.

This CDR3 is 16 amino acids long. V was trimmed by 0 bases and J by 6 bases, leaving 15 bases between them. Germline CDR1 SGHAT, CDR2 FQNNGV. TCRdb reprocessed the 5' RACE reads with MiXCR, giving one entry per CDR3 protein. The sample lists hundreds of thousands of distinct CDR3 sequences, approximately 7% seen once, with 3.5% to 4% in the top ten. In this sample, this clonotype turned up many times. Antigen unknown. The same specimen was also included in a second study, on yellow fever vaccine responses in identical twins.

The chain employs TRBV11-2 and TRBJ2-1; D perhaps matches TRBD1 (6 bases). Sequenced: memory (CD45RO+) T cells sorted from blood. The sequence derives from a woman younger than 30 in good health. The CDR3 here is CASSLDRGLYRNEQFF. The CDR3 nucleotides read TGTGCCAGCAGCTTAGATAGGGGGTTGTACCGCAATGAGCAGTTCTTC.